These 16 T cell receptor beta chains were sequenced from one sample in a study of T cell responses to AZD1222 COVID-19 vaccine. Using immunoSEQ multiplex PCR, the repertoire was profiled, and TCRdb retains in-frame clones only, with some absent. In the table there are about 160,000 clones, about 90% of which are singletons. This material consisted of peripheral blood, taken on day 0 of AZD1222 vaccination. Every receptor here comes from an adult in good health.

The V call is TRBV5-1, the J call TRBJ2-2; possible D gene TRBD2, 5 bases. Trimming removed 4 bases at V and 4 bases at J, with 11 bases between. Germline CDR1 is SGHRS and CDR2 is YFSETQ. The CDR3 runs 14 residues. In nucleotides, the CDR3 is TGCGCCAGCAGCCGCGGCAGCGGCACCGGGGAGCTGTTTTTT. Translation: CASSRGSGTGELFF.

V gene TRBV7-2 combines with J gene TRBJ2-2, with D hard to call. Germline V lookup: CDR1 SGHTA, CDR2 FQGNSA. The CDR3 is 12 amino acids. Trimming took 3 bases from V and 1 from J, leaving 0 bases between them. The CDR3 loop reads CASSLNTGELFF. CDR3 coding DNA: TGTGCCAGCAGCTTGAACACCGGGGAGCTGTTTTTT.

The V call is TRBV28, the J call TRBJ1-1; 12 nucleotides agree with TRBD1. The length of the CDR3 is 17 residues. The germline gives CDR1 MDHEN, CDR2 SYDVKM. V gave up 7 bases and J gave up 3 bases; unmatched junction bases: 12. The CDR3 nucleotides read TGTGCCAGCACCATCGGGACAGGGGGCGCTTGGGACACTGAAGCTTTCTTT. Translated: CASTIGTGGAWDTEAFF.

The chain recombines TRBV5-1 with TRBJ1-2; perhaps TRBD1 as D (5 bases). Trimming cost V 1 base and J 3 bases, with 19 bases left between them. Per the germline V gene, CDR1 is SGHRS and CDR2 is YFSETQ. CDR3 length: 17 amino acids. CDR3 DNA sequence: TGCGCCAGCAGCTTGCCGCGATCGGGGCAATGGGACTATGGCTACACCTTC. This encodes CASSLPRSGQWDYGYTF. Full variable domain (missing parts from reference TRBV5-1 and TRBJ1-2): KAGVTQTPRYLIKTRGQQVTLSCSPISGHRSVSWYQQTPGQGLQFLFEYFSETQRNKGNFPGRFSGRQFSNSRSEMNVSTLELGDSALYLCASSLPRSGQWDYGYTFGSGTRLTVV.

The V gene is TRBV6-2 or TRBV6-3, the J gene TRBJ1-1; D might be TRBD1 (5 bases). The germline CDR1 and CDR2 sequences are MNHEY and SVGEGT. Trimming removed 4 bases at V and 5 bases at J, with 11 bases between. The CDR3 is 13 residues long. The CDR3 reads CASSFVDRTEAFF. CDR3 nucleotides: TGTGCCAGCAGTTTCGTCGACAGAACTGAAGCTTTCTTT.

V gene TRBV12-3 or TRBV12-4 combines with J gene TRBJ1-2, with D maybe TRBD1 (6 bases). The CDR3 loop spans 13 amino acids. Trimming took 6 bases from V and 7 from J, leaving 15 bases between them. CDR3 nucleotides: TGTGCCAGCAGCATAGGGGGGGCCGGTGGCTACACCTTC. Translated: CASSIGGAGGYTF.

About this clone: The junction does not match germline at one end; this may be a read error. The chain employs TRBV7-9 and TRBJ1-6; D unclear. The length of the CDR3 is 12 residues. Per germline, CDR1 SEHNR and CDR2 FQNEAQ (reference sequence). CDR3 nucleotide sequence: TGTGCCAGCAGTTTAGCCGGATCACCCCTCCACTTT. Translating it yields CASSLAGSPLHF.

This rearrangement joins TRBV28 to TRBJ1-2; 8 bases line up with TRBD1. The germline V gene has CDR1 MDHEN and CDR2 SYDVKM. This CDR3 has 15 residues. J was trimmed by 3 bases and V by 2 bases; bases with no gene match: 5. CDR3 DNA sequence: TGTGCCAGCAGTTTAGCCGACAGGGGTGACTATGGCTACACCTTC. It codes for CASSLADRGDYGYTF.

This chain joins TRBV2 and TRBJ2-3; 10 nucleotides align to TRBD1. The V gene end was trimmed by 3 bases and the J gene end by 4 bases; junction bases not matched to a gene: 4. The CDR3 spans 15 residues. CDR1 and CDR2 (germline): SNHLY, FYNNEI. The CDR3 loop reads CASSDRDRGPDTQYF. The DNA for the CDR3 is TGTGCCAGCAGTGATCGGGACAGGGGCCCAGATACGCAGTATTTT.

The chain recombines TRBV29-1 with TRBJ1-3; no clear D. The CDR3 totals 14 residues. Germline CDR1 and CDR2: SQVTM and ANQGSEA. The V end lost 5 bases, the J end lost 7 bases, and 18 bases lay between the germline ends. Written as DNA, the CDR3 is TGCAGCGTTTTGGTCGGCAACAAGAGGAACACCATATATTTT. Translating gives CSVLVGNKRNTIYF.

This chain joins TRBV19 and TRBJ1-1, with 7 bases identical to TRBD1. Germline CDR1 is LNHDA and CDR2 is SQIVND (reference sequence). This CDR3 has 15 residues. V lost 3 bases and J lost 1; bases outside the gene matches: 5. DNA of the CDR3: TGTGCCAGTAGTATTCGGACAGGAAAGAACACTGAAGCTTTCTTT. It translates to CASSIRTGKNTEAFF.

The chain couples TRBV6-1 to TRBJ1-6; D gene unclear. V lost 6 bases to trimming and J lost 8 bases, with 8 bases between them. This CDR3 comprises 12 residues. Germline lookup yields CDR1 MNHNS and CDR2 SASEGT. CDR3 sequence (DNA): TGTGCCAGCAGAACGCCGGATTCACCCCTCCACTTT. Amino acid sequence: CASRTPDSPLHF.

The gene calls are TRBV7-9 and TRBJ2-7; D may correspond to TRBD1 or TRBD2 (5 bases each). The CDR3 is 15 residues long. The V gene's germline CDR1 is SEHNR and CDR2 FQNEAQ (reference sequence). The V end was cut by 4 bases, the J end by 0 bases, with 13 bases between. The DNA of the CDR3 is TGTGCCAGCAGCTGGGGTGGGGGAAGCTCCTACGAGCAGTACTTC. Amino acid sequence: CASSWGGGSSYEQYF.

The chain uses TRBV20-1 and TRBJ1-2; D unresolved. Trimming took off 0 bases at V and 8 bases at J, with 7 bases between the two ends. Germline assignment: CDR1 DFQATT and CDR2 SNEGSKA (reference sequence). CDR3 length: 11 amino acids. CDR3: CSARDRGGYTF. As DNA, the CDR3 is TGCAGTGCTAGAGATCGAGGGGGCTACACCTTC.

The chain's CDR3 is CAWTGDSNQPQHF. CDR3 DNA: TGTGCCTGGACCGGGGATAGCAATCAGCCCCAGCATTTT. The chain couples TRBV30 to TRBJ1-5; no definite D call. The CDR3 covers 13 residues. The V gene lost 4 bases and the J gene lost 0 bases, with 7 bases spanning the gap. CDR1 is GTSNPN and CDR2 is SVGIG in the germline V gene (reference sequence).

J is TRBJ2-1 and V is TRBV6-2 or TRBV6-3, with a possible D match to TRBD2 (6 bases). The CDR3 runs to 12 residues. V gave up 4 bases and J gave up 10 bases, with 11 bases separating them. Germline V CDR1 and CDR2: MNHEY, SVGEGT. CDR3 protein: CASSSRREEQFF. DNA for the CDR3: TGTGCCAGCAGTTCCCGCCGGGAGGAGCAGTTCTTC.